A single T cell receptor (beta chain) is shown here with its context. This sample is part of a study of blood T cell repertoires in COVID-19. As for the study in general: Some COVID-19 samples were acute and others convalescent; all came from the United States, Italy and Spain. T cells, B-cell-depleted T cells, or PBMCs provided the cDNA or gDNA that served as material.

Some clones are missing from TCRdb's copy, which holds only in-frame ones; the method was immunoSEQ multiplex PCR. The sample lists about 140,000 clones, approximately 80% occurring once. The V gene end was trimmed by 3 bases and the J gene end by 3 bases; junction bases not matched to a gene: 7. CDR1 is ENHRY and CDR2 is SYGVKD in the germline V gene. This CDR3 has 15 amino acids. This rearrangement joins TRBV10-3 to TRBJ2-7; 8 nucleotides align to TRBD1. This receptor was taken from a human donor in a cohort sampled during active COVID-19. Sequencing used peripheral blood. Here the CDR3 DNA reads TGTGCCATCAGTGACTACGACAGGGGAGTCTACGAGCAGTACTTC. Amino acid sequence: CAISDYDRGVYEQYF.